This is a list of T cell receptor beta chains from one sample in a study of beta chain features in type 1 diabetes. Produced via immunoSEQ multiplex PCR; TCRdb's table is partial and in-frame only. This table has 150,000 to 170,000 clones, around 8% appearing once. Source material: central memory CD4+ T cells from blood. These receptor sequences come from a man younger than 35 in good health. Both conserved end residues are part of each CDR3. A D gene is named only where the DNA matches it firmly. Size values are once, few and many counts, or a class for expanded clones, and some rows have none.

cdr3_aa: CASSAGQGNQPQHF; cdr3_nt: TGTGCCAGCAGTGCCGGACAGGGCAATCAGCCCCAGCATTTT; d_call: TRBD1; j_call: TRBJ1-5; clone_size: few; v_call: TRBV28
cdr3_aa: CASSSRWSGDPGELFF; cdr3_nt: TGTGCCAGCAGCTCGAGGTGGTCGGGGGACCCCGGGGAGCTGTTTTTT; d_call: -; j_call: TRBJ2-2; clone_size: few; v_call: TRBV7-7
cdr3_aa: CASSRDIVYEQYF; cdr3_nt: TGTGCCAGCAGCCGGGACATAGTCTACGAGCAGTACTTC; d_call: -; j_call: TRBJ2-7; clone_size: -; v_call: TRBV5-6
cdr3_aa: CASSVGSMAGDTEAFF; cdr3_nt: TGTGCCAGCAGCGTAGGTAGTATGGCAGGGGACACTGAAGCTTTCTTT; d_call: -; j_call: TRBJ1-1; clone_size: many; v_call: TRBV9
cdr3_aa: CSVGQANYGYTF; cdr3_nt: TGCAGCGTGGGACAGGCTAACTATGGCTACACCTTC; d_call: TRBD1; j_call: TRBJ1-2; clone_size: -; v_call: TRBV29-1
cdr3_aa: CASSHTPPGQNDSYEQYF; cdr3_nt: TGCGCCAGCAGTCACACGCCGCCAGGACAGAATGACTCCTACGAGCAGTACTTC; d_call: -; j_call: TRBJ2-7; clone_size: many; v_call: TRBV23-1
cdr3_aa: CASSVGYRPTYEQYF; cdr3_nt: TGTGCCAGCAGCGTAGGTTACAGGCCGACCTACGAGCAGTACTTC; d_call: -; j_call: TRBJ2-7; clone_size: few; v_call: TRBV9
cdr3_aa: CASSQDQGTYNEQFF; cdr3_nt: TGCGCCAGCAGCCAAGACCAGGGGACCTACAATGAGCAGTTCTTC; d_call: -; j_call: TRBJ2-1; clone_size: -; v_call: TRBV4-3
cdr3_aa: CASSPRPVTQGGANVLTF; cdr3_nt: TGTGCCAGCTCACCACGCCCCGTCACACAGGGTGGGGCCAACGTCCTGACTTTC; d_call: -; j_call: TRBJ2-6; clone_size: many; v_call: TRBV18
cdr3_aa: CSVGLGQGYEQYF; cdr3_nt: TGCAGCGTTGGTCTTGGGCAGGGCTACGAGCAGTACTTC; d_call: -; j_call: TRBJ2-7; clone_size: many; v_call: TRBV29-1
cdr3_aa: CASSPPGQGYETQYF; cdr3_nt: TGTGCCAGCAGCCCACCGGGACAGGGATACGAGACCCAGTACTTC; d_call: TRBD1; j_call: TRBJ2-5; clone_size: -; v_call: TRBV6-1
cdr3_aa: CASSGDGTGATYEQYF; cdr3_nt: TGTGCCAGCAGTGGCGATGGGACAGGGGCTACCTACGAGCAGTACTTC; d_call: TRBD1; j_call: TRBJ2-7; clone_size: -; v_call: TRBV6-1
cdr3_aa: CASSPERESEQYF; cdr3_nt: TGTGCCAGCAGCCCAGAGCGGGAGTCCGAGCAGTACTTC; d_call: TRBD2; j_call: TRBJ2-7; clone_size: few; v_call: TRBV7-2
cdr3_aa: CASSQGVGVGSYNEQFF; cdr3_nt: TGTGCCAGCAGCCAAGGGGTCGGGGTCGGGTCCTACAATGAGCAGTTCTTC; d_call: -; j_call: TRBJ2-1; clone_size: few; v_call: TRBV4-2
cdr3_aa: CASSLIAGGQETQYF; cdr3_nt: TGTGCCAGCAGTTTAATAGCAGGGGGGCAAGAGACCCAGTACTTC; d_call: -; j_call: TRBJ2-5; clone_size: -; v_call: TRBV27
cdr3_aa: CASSLNPGNEQFF; cdr3_nt: TGTGCCAGCAGCTTAAATCCCGGCAATGAGCAGTTCTTC; d_call: -; j_call: TRBJ2-1; clone_size: -; v_call: TRBV11-3
cdr3_aa: CASSVVRDRGTGELFF; cdr3_nt: TGTGCCAGCAGCGTAGTAAGAGACAGGGGGACCGGGGAGCTGTTTTTT; d_call: TRBD1; j_call: TRBJ2-2; clone_size: -; v_call: TRBV9
cdr3_aa: CASRQKQGVDYNEQFF; cdr3_nt: TGTGCCAGCAGACAAAAACAGGGGGTCGACTACAATGAGCAGTTCTTC; d_call: TRBD1; j_call: TRBJ2-1; clone_size: -; v_call: TRBV27
cdr3_aa: CASSEEQGARSPLHF; cdr3_nt: TGTGCCAGCAGCGAAGAACAGGGGGCGCGATCACCCCTCCACTTT; d_call: TRBD1; j_call: TRBJ1-6; clone_size: few; v_call: TRBV2
cdr3_aa: CASSLYGGLGETQYF; cdr3_nt: TGCGCCAGCAGCTTGTATGGAGGGCTGGGGGAGACCCAGTACTTC; d_call: -; j_call: TRBJ2-5; clone_size: -; v_call: TRBV5-1
cdr3_aa: CASSPQAGGRETQYF; cdr3_nt: TGTGCTAGCAGCCCCCAGGCCGGGGGTCGGGAGACCCAGTACTTC; d_call: -; j_call: TRBJ2-5; clone_size: -; v_call: TRBV7-7
cdr3_aa: CASSLVQGIGLGEKLFF; cdr3_nt: TGTGCCAGCAGCTTGGTTCAGGGTATTGGTCTCGGGGAAAAACTGTTTTTT; d_call: -; j_call: TRBJ1-4; clone_size: few; v_call: TRBV5-6
cdr3_aa: CAIREEQETEAFF; cdr3_nt: TGTGCCATCAGAGAAGAACAGGAAACTGAAGCTTTCTTT; d_call: -; j_call: TRBJ1-1; clone_size: many; v_call: TRBV10-3
cdr3_aa: CASSFHRTSETQYF; cdr3_nt: TGTGCCAGCAGTTTTCACAGGACGTCGGAGACCCAGTACTTC; d_call: -; j_call: TRBJ2-5; clone_size: few; v_call: TRBV28
cdr3_aa: CASSLSPAGRRDSPLHF; cdr3_nt: TGCGCCAGCAGCTTGTCTCCAGCGGGGCGTCGGGATTCACCCCTCCACTTT; d_call: -; j_call: TRBJ1-6; clone_size: -; v_call: TRBV5-1